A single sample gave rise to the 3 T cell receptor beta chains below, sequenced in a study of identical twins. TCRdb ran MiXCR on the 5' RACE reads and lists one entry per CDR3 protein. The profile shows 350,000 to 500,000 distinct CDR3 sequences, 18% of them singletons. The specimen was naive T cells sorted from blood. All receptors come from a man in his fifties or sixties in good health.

The CDR3 loop reads CASRPGITDTQYF. CDR3 nucleotide sequence: TGCGCCAGCAGGCCGGGAATAACAGATACGCAGTATTTT. The V gene is TRBV5-1, the J gene TRBJ2-3, with a tentative D call TRBD2 (5 bases). The CDR3 loop spans 13 amino acids. The germline V and J ends were trimmed by 5 bases and 3 bases, with 10 bases remaining between them. Germline CDR1 and CDR2: SGHRS and YFSETQ.

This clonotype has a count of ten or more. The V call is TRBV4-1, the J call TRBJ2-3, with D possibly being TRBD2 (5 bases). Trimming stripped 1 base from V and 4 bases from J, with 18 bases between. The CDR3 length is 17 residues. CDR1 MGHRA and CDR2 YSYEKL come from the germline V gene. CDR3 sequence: CASSQVALGVRPDTQYF. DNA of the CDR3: TGCGCCAGCAGCCAAGTCGCCCTCGGGGTTCGCCCAGATACGCAGTATTTT.

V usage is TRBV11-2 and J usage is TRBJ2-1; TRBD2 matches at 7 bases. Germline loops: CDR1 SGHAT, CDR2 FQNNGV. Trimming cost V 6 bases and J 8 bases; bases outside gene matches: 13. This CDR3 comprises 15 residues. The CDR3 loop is CASRTAGKGVYEQFF. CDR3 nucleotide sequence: TGTGCCAGCAGAACAGCGGGAAAGGGAGTCTATGAGCAGTTCTTC.